This TCR beta chain was recorded in a study of a mutant IDH1 vaccine in newly diagnosed glioma. As for the study in general: The earlier regimen, radiotherapy, temozolomide, or both, was most often both.

The trim removed 0 bases at V and 0 bases at J, leaving 8 bases unmatched. The CDR3 length is 17 residues. Germline V CDR1 and CDR2: SGHKS, YYEKEE (reference sequence). Study results and caveats: In just under 95% of patients, immune responses induced by the vaccine occurred. Pseudoprogression apparently tracked independently of changes in top peripheral T cell clonotypes.

As to this clone: Antigen: not known.

Documented time point: week 35, safety follow-up. In the vaccine, a single dose held 300 ug of the mutant IDH1 20-mer peptide, along with topical imiquimod. Donors had new WHO grade 3 or 4 IDH1-mutant, ATRX-lost astrocytomas. The data were produced by immunoSEQ multiplex PCR, yet TCRdb's version contains in-frame clones alone and is incomplete. The sample holds 30,000 to 40,000 clones; roughly 80% are singletons and the top ten take around 7%. The sequencing used PBMCs, collected from a glioma patient whose treatment included an IDH1 peptide vaccine. The TCR comes from a woman aged 18-30 years with glioma. The rearrangement joins TRBV5-5 to TRBJ2-5, with 7 bases lining up with TRBD2. The CDR3 coding sequence is TGTGCCAGCAGCTTGGGGCTAGCGGTCGGATACCAAGAGACCCAGTACTTC. Encoded protein: CASSLGLAVGYQETQYF.